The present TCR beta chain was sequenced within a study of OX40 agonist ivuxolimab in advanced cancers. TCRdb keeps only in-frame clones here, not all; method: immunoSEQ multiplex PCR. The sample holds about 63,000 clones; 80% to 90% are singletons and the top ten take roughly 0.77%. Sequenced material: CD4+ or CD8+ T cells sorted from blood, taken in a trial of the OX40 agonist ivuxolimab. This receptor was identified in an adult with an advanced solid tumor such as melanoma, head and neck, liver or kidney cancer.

CDR3 protein: CAIAQKWGNTIYF. For the CDR3, the DNA is TGTGCCATTGCTCAGAAATGGGGAAACACCATATATTTT. The V call is TRBV10-3, the J call TRBJ1-3; no definite D call. V lost 9 bases and J 4 bases, leaving 13 bases between the germline ends. Per the germline V gene, CDR1 is ENHRY and CDR2 is SYGVKD. CDR3 length: 13 amino acids.